This TCR beta chain was retrieved from a study of blood T cell repertoires in COVID-19. Across the whole study: Material from acute and convalescent COVID-19 was sourced from the United States, Italy and Spain. Sample material is recorded as cDNA or gDNA derived from T cells, B-cell-depleted T cells, or PBMCs.

Per the study methods: Amplification of reference gene primers was used by the study to estimate nucleated cell counts. TCRdb's table, derived via immunoSEQ multiplex PCR, lists solely in-frame clones and lacks some. Clonal size and the V and J genes are those of that table, whereas D and trimming came from the DNA. The top ten clones hold about 10% of a sample with more than 110,000 clones, roughly 90% of them seen once. The source material was peripheral blood. The sequence was obtained from a man between 45 and 60 years old with active or convalescent COVID-19.

The CDR3 loop reads CASSPRRGKGGEKLFF. The CDR3 DNA follows: TGTGCCAGTAGCCCCCGACGGGGTAAGGGAGGAGAAAAACTGTTTTTT. This chain links TRBV19 with TRBJ1-4; D remains ambiguous. The germline V and J ends were trimmed by 6 bases and 8 bases, with 22 bases remaining between them. Germline V gives CDR1 LNHDA, CDR2 SQIVND (reference sequence). This CDR3 region has 16 residues.